This is a list of T cell receptor beta chains from one sample in a study of T cell responses to AZD1222 COVID-19 vaccine. The method was immunoSEQ multiplex PCR; TCRdb's version includes in-frame clones alone and lacks a portion of them. The sample contains more than 110,000 clones, 90% of which appear only once. Sample: peripheral blood, taken on day 0 of AZD1222 vaccination. All receptors come from an adult in good health. The CDR3 runs from the conserved cysteine through the conserved F or W. The D gene is left open where the match is weak. Size values are once, few and many counts, or a class for expanded clones, and some rows have none.

size,D,J,V,CDR3,DNA
.,.,TRBJ2-7,TRBV4-1,CASSQGGGSYEQYF,TGCGCCAGCAGCCAAGGAGGGGGATCCTACGAGCAGTACTTC
.,TRBD1,TRBJ2-2,TRBV10-2,CASSESGTAYTGELFF,TGCGCCAGCAGTGAGTCCGGGACAGCCTACACCGGGGAGCTGTTTTTT
.,TRBD1,TRBJ1-1,TRBV9,CASTVDTGGSEAFF,TGTGCCAGCACAGTAGACACAGGGGGTTCTGAAGCTTTCTTT
.,.,TRBJ2-5,TRBV7-8,CASKWQPWQKQETQYF,TGTGCCAGCAAATGGCAACCGTGGCAAAAACAAGAGACCCAGTACTTC
.,.,TRBJ2-5,TRBV5-6,CASSLAAEQETQYF,TGTGCCAGCAGCTTGGCGGCAGAGCAAGAGACCCAGTACTTC
.,.,TRBJ2-2,TRBV18,CASSPSQTGELFF,TGTGCCAGCTCACCATCCCAGACCGGGGAGCTGTTTTTT
.,TRBD2,TRBJ2-7,TRBV10-3,CATQRDYSSYEQYF,TGTGCCACCCAGCGGGACTATAGCTCCTACGAGCAGTACTTC
.,.,TRBJ2-1,TRBV29-1,CSVEDLDGRSYNEQFF,TGCAGCGTTGAGGATCTGGACGGCCGCTCCTACAATGAGCAGTTCTTC
.,TRBD1,TRBJ2-7,TRBV7-9,CASSSLQGLGEQYF,TGTGCCAGCAGCTCGCTACAGGGGCTGGGCGAGCAGTACTTC
once,TRBD2,TRBJ2-3,TRBV3-1/TRBV3-2,CASSLRLAKSTDTQYF,TGTGCCAGCAGCCTTAGACTAGCAAAAAGCACAGATACGCAGTATTTT
.,.,TRBJ2-2,TRBV6-6,CASSYAPGIGELFF,TGTGCCAGCAGTTACGCACCAGGGATCGGGGAGCTGTTTTTT
.,.,TRBJ1-6,TRBV27,CASKGVTRSPLHF,TGTGCCAGCAAAGGGGTTACGAGGTCACCCCTCCACTTT
.,.,TRBJ1-3,TRBV3-1/TRBV3-2,CASSQDTVAGNTIYF,TGTGCCAGCAGCCAAGATACGGTCGCTGGAAACACCATATATTTT
.,.,TRBJ2-5,TRBV5-1,CASSLLGAETQYF,TGCGCCAGCAGCTTGTTGGGGGCAGAGACCCAGTACTTC
.,TRBD2,TRBJ2-3,TRBV20-1,CSASAGDPSTDTQYF,TGCAGTGCTAGTGCGGGGGACCCTAGCACAGATACGCAGTATTTT
.,.,TRBJ1-4,TRBV20-1,CSASGGRLTNEKLFF,TGCAGTGCTAGTGGGGGACGGCTAACTAATGAAAAACTGTTTTTT
.,.,TRBJ2-7,TRBV6-2/TRBV6-3,CASSSPGEQYF,TGTGCCAGCAGTTCCCCGGGGGAGCAGTACTTC
.,TRBD2,TRBJ2-1,TRBV5-4,CASTPGTSASYNEQFF,TGTGCCAGCACCCCCGGGACTAGCGCCTCCTACAATGAGCAGTTCTTC
few,TRBD1,TRBJ1-1,TRBV24-1,CATSSRNRGRAFF,TGTGCCACCAGTTCAAGGAACAGGGGGCGAGCTTTCTTT
.,.,TRBJ1-2,TRBV6-5,CASSLGGNNYGYTF,TGTGCCAGCAGTTTGGGAGGGAATAACTATGGCTACACCTTC
.,.,TRBJ2-2,TRBV7-8,CASSPRTGATGELFF,TGTGCCAGCAGCCCCCGGACGGGCGCCACCGGGGAGCTGTTTTTT
.,TRBD2,TRBJ2-5,TRBV7-8,CASSLRAGGQQETQYF,TGTGCCAGCAGCTTACGGGCGGGGGGCCAACAAGAGACCCAGTACTTC
.,.,TRBJ2-6,TRBV5-4,CASSLERATGANVLTF,TGTGCCAGCAGCTTGGAGCGGGCCACTGGGGCCAACGTCCTGACTTTC
once,.,TRBJ1-4,TRBV30,CAWSSRGGEKLFF,TGTGCCTGGTCCAGCAGGGGCGGTGAAAAACTGTTTTTT
.,.,TRBJ1-5,TRBV20-1,CSASSGMENQPQHF,TGCAGTGCTAGTTCGGGTATGGAGAATCAGCCCCAGCATTTT
once,.,TRBJ1-1,TRBV12-3/TRBV12-4,CASSEYLNTEAFF,TGTGCCAGCAGTGAGTACCTGAACACTGAAGCTTTCTTT
.,TRBD2,TRBJ2-1,TRBV5-1,CASSLGGTNYNEQFF,TGCGCCAGCAGCTTGGGTGGGACTAACTACAATGAGCAGTTCTTC